This T cell receptor beta chain was sequenced in a study of beta chain features in type 1 diabetes. Study outcomes and limitations: Amplification by PCR could prefer shorter templates, with the same effect in patients and controls. Among patients, naive, central memory and Treg TCRB repertoires appeared more similar than among healthy donors.

To note about this clone: Its cognate antigen is unknown.

Expressed TCRB transcripts were sequenced after all isolated RNA was converted to cDNA. Some clones are missing from TCRdb's copy, which holds only in-frame ones; the method was immunoSEQ multiplex PCR. The sample holds 400,000 to 450,000 clones, around 13% seen once. Between the trimmed V and J ends, which lost 9 bases and 7 bases, there was a span of 12 bases. The germline V gene has CDR1 SNHLY and CDR2 FYNNEI. The CDR3 is 12 amino acids. Every single donor gave one heparinised blood draw, and these averaged around 110 mL. Sample: naive CD4+ T cells from blood. The chain uses TRBV2 and TRBJ1-4; tentatively, D is TRBD1 (5 bases). The clonotype was recovered from a man aged 25-45 years in good health. The DNA of the CDR3 is TGTGCCAGTAAAGGGACCGGTGAAAAACTGTTTTTT. Protein product: CASKGTGEKLFF.